These 15 T cell receptor beta chains were sequenced from one sample in a study of OX40 agonist ivuxolimab in advanced cancers. Method: immunoSEQ multiplex PCR; TCRdb's copy keeps in-frame clones and lacks some. The sample records about 72,000 clones, about 85% being singletons. The sample was CD4+ or CD8+ T cells sorted from blood, taken in a trial of the OX40 agonist ivuxolimab. The receptors originated from an adult with an advanced solid tumor such as melanoma, head and neck, liver or kidney cancer.

This chain links TRBV7-9 with TRBJ1-5; 9 bases are a match to TRBD1. V was pared by 5 bases and J by 5 bases, with 7 bases of the junction left unmatched. Germline assignment: CDR1 SEHNR and CDR2 FQNEAQ (reference sequence). The CDR3 loop spans 15 amino acids. The CDR3 spells CASSPTGGGDQPQHF. For the CDR3, the DNA is TGTGCCAGCAGCCCCACAGGGGGCGGGGATCAGCCCCAGCATTTT.

This clone was seen only a few times. V gene TRBV10-2 combines with J gene TRBJ2-2; a possible D gene is TRBD2 (7 bases). V gave up 4 bases and J gave up 7 bases, with 10 bases separating them. In germline, CDR1 is WSHSY, CDR2 SAAADI. The CDR3 covers 13 residues. Here the CDR3 reads CASSAGEGGELFF. The CDR3 DNA sequence: TGCGCCAGCAGTGCAGGGGAGGGCGGGGAGCTGTTTTTT.

As to this clone: A junction end diverges from the germline sequence, so it may reflect a read error. This chain links TRBV6-6 with TRBJ1-3; D remains ambiguous. The length of the CDR3 is 16 residues. From germline, CDR1 is MNHNY and CDR2 SVGAGI (reference sequence). This CDR3 is CASSHSGDWAGNTIYF. CDR3 nucleotide sequence: TGTGCCAGCAGTCACTCTGGGGATTGGGCTGGAAACACCATATATTTT.

The rearrangement links TRBV4-1 to TRBJ1-1; 10 bases fit TRBD1. The CDR3 is made up of 15 amino acids. Germline V gene data show CDR1 as MGHRA and CDR2 as YSYEKL. The ends lost 0 bases at V and 10 bases at J; junction bases unmatched: 8. This CDR3 reads CASSQEPGQGRVAFF. The CDR3 coding sequence is TGCGCCAGCAGCCAAGAACCGGGACAGGGGCGGGTAGCTTTCTTT.

This chain connects TRBV18 to TRBJ2-1; a possible D gene is TRBD2 (5 bases). Per germline, CDR1 KGHSH and CDR2 LQKENI. The CDR3 contains 14 residues. V dropped 5 bases and J dropped 7 bases, with 15 bases sitting between them. As DNA, the CDR3 is TGTGCCAGCTCAGGAGGCGCATCTACAAATGAGCAGTTCTTC. Residues: CASSGGASTNEQFF.

The V call is TRBV10-2, the J call TRBJ2-1; the D is unclear. Per germline, CDR1 WSHSY and CDR2 SAAADI. This CDR3 has 13 residues. V lost 8 bases, J lost 5 bases, and 13 bases lay in between. The CDR3 nucleotides read TGCGCCAGCGGCGGTCGACGGAACAATGAGCAGTTCTTC. Encoded protein: CASGGRRNNEQFF.

J is TRBJ1-1 and V is TRBV6-5, with D tentatively TRBD1 (5 bases). The CDR3 runs 15 residues. The germline CDR1 and CDR2 sequences are MNHEY and SVGAGI. V lost 3 bases and J lost 2, with 13 bases in between. For the CDR3, the DNA is TGTGCCAGCAGTTATGGGGGGAACCTTAACACTGAAGCTTTCTTT. Its protein is CASSYGGNLNTEAFF.

The chain links TRBV7-2 to TRBJ2-2, with D possibly being TRBD1 (5 bases). CDR1 and CDR2 from the germline V gene are SGHTA and FQGNSA. This CDR3 has 14 amino acids. Trimming pared 6 bases from V and 1 base from J, leaving 9 bases between. The CDR3 reads CASRQQVNTGELFF. The CDR3 DNA is TGTGCCAGCAGACAACAGGTGAACACCGGGGAGCTGTTTTTT.

This clone is labeled medium-sized. The V gene is TRBV5-6, the J gene TRBJ1-3; no clear D. The CDR3 sequence is 11 residues long. Trimming cost V 3 bases and J 7 bases, with 5 bases left between them. Per germline, CDR1 SGHDT and CDR2 YYEEEE. This chain's CDR3 is CASSYLNTIYF. CDR3 DNA: TGTGCCAGCAGCTACCTGAACACCATATATTTT.

The chain couples TRBV10-3 to TRBJ1-6; D is uncertain. V shed 2 bases and J shed 5 bases, with 7 bases lying between them. Germline V gene lookup returns CDR1 ENHRY and CDR2 SYGVKD. The CDR3 has 14 residues. The CDR3 spells CAISEGGNNSPLHF. As DNA, the CDR3 is TGTGCCATCAGTGAGGGCGGGAATAATTCACCCCTCCACTTT.

J is TRBJ1-5 and V is TRBV19, with D hard to call. CDR3 length: 14 residues. The germline gives CDR1 LNHDA, CDR2 SQIVND (reference sequence). V shed 3 bases and J shed 6 bases, with 12 bases lying between them. CDR3 DNA sequence: TGTGCCAGTAGTATTCTTCTTGGAGGTCAGCCCCAGCATTTT. Translation: CASSILLGGQPQHF.

The CDR3 loop reads CASSPRSEGYRAYGYTF. In nucleotides, the CDR3 is TGTGCCAGCTCACCACGAAGCGAGGGTTATCGCGCCTATGGCTACACCTTC. The gene calls are TRBV18 and TRBJ1-2; D is ambiguous. CDR3 length equals 17 residues. Germline V gene data show CDR1 as KGHSH and CDR2 as LQKENI. V was trimmed by 1 base and J by 4 bases, leaving 19 bases between them.

This chain uses TRBV2 with TRBJ2-1; 8 bases are shared with TRBD2. Germline CDR1 reads SNHLY; CDR2 reads FYNNEI. Unmatched junction bases numbered 2, after V lost 3 bases and J lost 4 bases. The CDR3 runs to 14 residues. The CDR3 nucleotides are TGTGCCAGCAGTGACTCGGGAGGGTACAATGAGCAGTTCTTC. It yields the protein CASSDSGGYNEQFF. Full variable domain (outside the CDR3, taken from reference TRBV2 and TRBJ2-1): EPEVTQTPSHQVTQMGQEVILRCVPISNHLYFYWYRQILGQKVEFLVSFYNNEISEKSEIFDDQFSVERPDGSNFTLKIRSTKLEDSAMYFCASSDSGGYNEQFFGPGTRLTVL.

The V call is TRBV18, the J call TRBJ2-6, with unresolved D. The V end lost 2 bases, the J end lost 0 bases, and 5 bases lay between the germline ends. There are 15 residues in the CDR3. Looked up from germline, CDR1 is KGHSH and CDR2 is LQKENI. The CDR3 nucleotides are TGTGCCAGCTCACCAAACTACTCTGGGGCCAACGTCCTGACTTTC. Encoded protein: CASSPNYSGANVLTF.

This chain connects TRBV4-1 to TRBJ1-2; D is unclear. Trimming stripped 0 bases from V and 4 bases from J, with 12 bases between. Germline V gene lookup returns CDR1 MGHRA and CDR2 YSYEKL. The CDR3 sequence is 15 residues long. The CDR3 spells CASSQDPGSGYGYTF. The CDR3 DNA is TGCGCCAGCAGCCAAGATCCGGGTTCAGGCTATGGCTACACCTTC.